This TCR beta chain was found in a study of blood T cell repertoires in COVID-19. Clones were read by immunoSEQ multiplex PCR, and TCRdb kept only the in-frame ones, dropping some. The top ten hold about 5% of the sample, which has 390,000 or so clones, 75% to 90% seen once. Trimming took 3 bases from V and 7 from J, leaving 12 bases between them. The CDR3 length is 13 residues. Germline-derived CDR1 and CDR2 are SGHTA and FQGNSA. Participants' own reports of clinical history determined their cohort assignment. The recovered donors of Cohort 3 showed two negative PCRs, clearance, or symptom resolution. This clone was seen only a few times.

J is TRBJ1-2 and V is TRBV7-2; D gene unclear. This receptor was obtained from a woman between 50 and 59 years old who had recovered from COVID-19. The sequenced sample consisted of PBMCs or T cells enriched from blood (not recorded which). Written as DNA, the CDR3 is TGTGCCAGCAGCTTTCTGGCCGCGGCTGGCTACACCTTC. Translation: CASSFLAAAGYTF.